The rows below give T cell receptor beta chains drawn from one sample of a study of CD8+CD57+ T cells in acquired aplastic anemia. TCRdb re-called the reads through MiXCR, storing one row per CDR3 protein. This repertoire shows 60,000 or so distinct CDR3 sequences, around 55% found once; its top ten account for 2% to 2.5%. The sequenced sample consisted of sorted CD4+, CD8+, or CD8+CD57+ T cells (not recorded which) from PBMCs. These receptors all come from a human donor in good health, serving as a control. Each CDR3 is given with its conserved first and last residue. A D gene is named only where the DNA matches it firmly. Rows may omit the clone size; those that give it use once, few, many or a size class.

d_call j_call v_call clone_size cdr3_aa cdr3_nt
TRBD1 TRBJ2-7 TRBV29-1 - CSVDTGDRDYEQYF TGCAGCGTTGATACAGGGGACAGGGACTACGAGCAGTACTTC
TRBD1 TRBJ1-1 TRBV9 many CASSVAGQGANTEAFF TGTGCCAGCAGCGTAGCCGGACAGGGGGCGAACACTGAAGCTTTCTTT
- TRBJ1-4 TRBV4-1 many CASSQEDSPGGEKLFF TGCGCCAGCAGCCAAGAAGATTCCCCGGGGGGCGAAAAACTGTTTTTT
- TRBJ2-5 TRBV29-1 once CSADSLTQETQYF TGCAGCGCAGACAGTTTAACGCAAGAGACCCAGTACTTC
TRBD2 TRBJ2-1 TRBV15 - CATSNGLAEQFF TGTGCCACCAGCAACGGACTAGCCGAGCAGTTCTTC
- TRBJ1-6 TRBV6-1 - CASSEGGGTLHF TGTGCCAGCAGTGAGGGCGGGGGAACGCTCCACTTT
TRBD1 TRBJ1-1 TRBV6-8 - CASRLTGQGVVAAFF TGTGCCAGCAGGCTCACGGGACAGGGGGTCGTAGCCGCTTTCTTT
TRBD1 TRBJ2-7 TRBV29-1 - CSVKGGLSYEQYF TGCAGCGTTAAAGGGGGCCTCTCCTACGAGCAGTACTTC
- TRBJ2-7 TRBV2 - CASSSTSYGQYF TGTGCCAGCAGCTCGACCTCCTACGGGCAGTACTTC
- TRBJ2-7 TRBV20-1 - CSHQGIASYEQYF TGCAGCCACCAGGGGATTGCGTCCTACGAGCAGTACTTC
- TRBJ2-7 TRBV4-1 many CASSQEAQEGRGASYEQYF TGCGCCAGCAGCCAAGAGGCGCAGGAGGGCCGAGGGGCTTCCTACGAGCAGTACTTC
- TRBJ2-1 TRBV3-1 many CASSQADSEQFF TGTGCCAGCAGCCAAGCAGACTCGGAGCAGTTCTTC
- TRBJ2-3 TRBV7-8 - CASSLGGVTDTQYF TGTGCCAGCAGCTTAGGAGGGGTAACGGATACGCAGTATTTT
- TRBJ1-1 TRBV10-3 - CAISERQGPEAFF TGTGCCATCAGTGAGAGGCAGGGGCCTGAAGCTTTCTTT
- TRBJ1-1 TRBV10-3 - CAISDPTSGNSNEAFF TGTGCCATCAGTGACCCGACTTCGGGGAATAGTAATGAAGCTTTCTTT
TRBD1 TRBJ1-5 TRBV15 - CATSSRGLSAQHF TGTGCCACCAGCTCTAGGGGGCTCTCGGCCCAGCATTTT
- TRBJ2-5 TRBV15 - CATSSTGDVFGETQYF TGTGCCACCAGCAGTACGGGGGATGTGTTTGGAGAGACCCAGTACTTC
- TRBJ1-5 TRBV19 many CASSIPSRENQPQHF TGTGCCAGTAGTATTCCATCGCGGGAGAATCAGCCCCAGCATTTT
TRBD2 TRBJ2-1 TRBV20-1 many CSATGLAGVSNEQFF TGCAGTGCGACTGGACTAGCGGGAGTTAGCAATGAGCAGTTCTTC
TRBD1 TRBJ2-3 TRBV19 many CASRTGTGIHTHLDTQYF TGTGCCAGTAGGACCGGGACAGGGATTCATACACACTTGGATACGCAGTATTTT
- TRBJ2-7 TRBV7-8 - CASSLAAGSYEQYF TGTGCCAGCAGCTTAGCAGCGGGCTCCTACGAGCAGTACTTC
- TRBJ1-1 TRBV2 - CASRKGGTEAFF TGTGCCAGCAGGAAGGGAGGGACTGAAGCTTTCTTT
TRBD2 TRBJ2-3 TRBV9 few CASSPQTSGRSADMQYF TGTGCCAGCAGCCCCCAGACTAGCGGGAGGTCGGCAGATATGCAGTATTTT
- TRBJ2-5 TRBV7-7 medium-sized CASSFGRLETQYF TGTGCTAGCAGCTTCGGCAGGTTGGAGACCCAGTACTTC
- TRBJ2-3 TRBV20-1 - CSARVLRETDTQYF TGCAGTGCTAGAGTACTACGGGAGACAGATACGCAGTATTTT
- TRBJ2-7 TRBV7-2 - CASSLGVSGKEQYF TGTGCCAGCAGCTTAGGGGTTAGCGGAAAAGAGCAGTACTTC
- TRBJ2-3 TRBV20-1 - CSARLGGANTDTQYF TGCAGTGCTAGGTTAGGCGGGGCAAACACAGATACGCAGTATTTT
TRBD2 TRBJ2-1 TRBV18 few CASQTSGIYNEQFF TGTGCCAGCCAGACTAGCGGGATCTACAATGAGCAGTTCTTC
TRBD2 TRBJ2-1 TRBV7-2 - CASSPGGGNEQFF TGTGCCAGCAGCCCGGGGGGAGGTAATGAGCAGTTCTTC
- TRBJ2-2 TRBV4-3 once CASSQDAQGNTGELFF TGCGCCAGCAGCCAAGATGCACAGGGGAACACCGGGGAGCTGTTTTTT
- TRBJ1-4 TRBV7-6 many CASSLGSGVTNEKLFF TGTGCCAGCAGCTTAGGGTCGGGGGTAACTAATGAAAAACTGTTTTTT
- TRBJ1-1 TRBV11-1 - CACSSTYGARDTEAFF TGTGCCTGCAGTTCGACCTATGGGGCGCGGGACACTGAGGCTTTCTTT
- TRBJ2-1 TRBV11-3 - CASSLAGGGAYNEQFF TGTGCCAGCAGCCTAGCCGGTGGCGGAGCCTACAATGAGCAGTTCTTC
TRBD2 TRBJ2-1 TRBV3-1 many CASSPAGRDEQFF TGTGCCAGCAGCCCAGCGGGGAGGGATGAGCAGTTCTTC
- TRBJ1-2 TRBV19 few CASSVQGNYGYTF TGTGCCAGTAGTGTACAGGGAAACTATGGCTACACCTTC
- TRBJ1-5 TRBV19 medium-sized CASSGSLAEQPQHF TGTGCCAGTTCAGGAAGCTTGGCGGAGCAGCCCCAGCATTTT
- TRBJ2-7 TRBV20-1 many CSARGGGTYEQYF TGCAGTGCTAGAGGGGGCGGAACCTACGAGCAGTACTTC
- TRBJ1-5 TRBV15 - CATVGRGVGNQPQHF TGTGCCACCGTGGGGAGGGGCGTTGGCAATCAGCCCCAGCATTTT
TRBD1 TRBJ1-1 TRBV5-6 many CASSFGDRYKFEAFF TGTGCCAGCAGCTTTGGGGACAGGTATAAGTTTGAAGCTTTCTTT